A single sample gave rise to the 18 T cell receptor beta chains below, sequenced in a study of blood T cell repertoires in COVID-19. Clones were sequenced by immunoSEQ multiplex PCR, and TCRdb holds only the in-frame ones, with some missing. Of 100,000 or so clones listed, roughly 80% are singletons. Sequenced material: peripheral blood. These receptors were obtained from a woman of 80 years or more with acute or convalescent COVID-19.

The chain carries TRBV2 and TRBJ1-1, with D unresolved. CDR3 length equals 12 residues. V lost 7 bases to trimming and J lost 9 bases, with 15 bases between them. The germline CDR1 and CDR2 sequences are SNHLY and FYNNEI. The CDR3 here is CASTIELQQAFF. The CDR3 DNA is TGTGCCAGCACCATTGAGTTACAGCAAGCTTTCTTT.

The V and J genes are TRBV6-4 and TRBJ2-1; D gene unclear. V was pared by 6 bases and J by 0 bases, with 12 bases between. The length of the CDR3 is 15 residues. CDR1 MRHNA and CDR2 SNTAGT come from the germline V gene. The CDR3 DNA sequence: TGTGCCAGCAGCTTGGAGCCGAGCTCCTACAATGAGCAGTTCTTC. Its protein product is CASSLEPSSYNEQFF.

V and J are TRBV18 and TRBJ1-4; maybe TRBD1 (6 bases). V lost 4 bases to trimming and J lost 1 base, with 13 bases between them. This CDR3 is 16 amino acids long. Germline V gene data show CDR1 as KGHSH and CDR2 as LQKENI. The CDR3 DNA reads TGTGCCAGCTCACGGGACATCGGACAAACTAATGAAAAACTGTTTTTT. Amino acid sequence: CASSRDIGQTNEKLFF.

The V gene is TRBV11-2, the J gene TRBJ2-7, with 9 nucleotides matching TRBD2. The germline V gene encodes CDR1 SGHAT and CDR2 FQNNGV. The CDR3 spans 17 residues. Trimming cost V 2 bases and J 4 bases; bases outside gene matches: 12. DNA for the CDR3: TGTGCCAGCAGCTTAATCGGGGGCTCTAGCGGGATGTACGAGCAGTACTTC. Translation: CASSLIGGSSGMYEQYF.

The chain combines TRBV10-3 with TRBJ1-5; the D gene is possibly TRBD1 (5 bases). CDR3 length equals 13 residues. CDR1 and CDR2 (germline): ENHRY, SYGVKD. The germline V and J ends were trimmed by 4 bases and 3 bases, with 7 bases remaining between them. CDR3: CAISGRDNQPQHF. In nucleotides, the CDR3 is TGTGCCATCAGTGGCAGGGACAATCAGCCCCAGCATTTT.

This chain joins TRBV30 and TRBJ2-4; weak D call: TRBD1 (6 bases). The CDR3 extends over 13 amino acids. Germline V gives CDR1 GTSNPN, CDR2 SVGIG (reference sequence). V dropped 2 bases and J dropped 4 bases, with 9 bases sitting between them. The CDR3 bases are TGTGCCTGGAGTAAGGGGGAGAAAAACATTCAGTACTTC. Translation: CAWSKGEKNIQYF.

The CDR3 loop reads CASSQGPSGQETQYF. CDR3 DNA sequence: TGCGCCAGCAGCCAAGGGCCTAGCGGACAAGAGACCCAGTACTTC. The chain couples TRBV4-1 to TRBJ2-5; 7 bases are shared with TRBD2. The CDR3 sequence is 15 residues long. V lost 1 base to trimming and J lost 2 bases; unmatched junction nucleotides: 4. CDR1 is MGHRA, CDR2 YSYEKL, per germline.

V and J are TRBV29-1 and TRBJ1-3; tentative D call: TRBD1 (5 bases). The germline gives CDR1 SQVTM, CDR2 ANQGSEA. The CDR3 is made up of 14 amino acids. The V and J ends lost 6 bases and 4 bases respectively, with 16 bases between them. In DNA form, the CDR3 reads TGCAGCGTCGGGGACTTTTATTCGGGAAACACCATATATTTT. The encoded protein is CSVGDFYSGNTIYF.

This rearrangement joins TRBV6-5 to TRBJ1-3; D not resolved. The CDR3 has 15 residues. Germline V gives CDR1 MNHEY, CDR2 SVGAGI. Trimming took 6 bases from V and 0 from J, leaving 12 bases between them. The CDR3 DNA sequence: TGTGCCAGCAGCATCGGACTGACCTCTGGAAACACCATATATTTT. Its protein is CASSIGLTSGNTIYF.

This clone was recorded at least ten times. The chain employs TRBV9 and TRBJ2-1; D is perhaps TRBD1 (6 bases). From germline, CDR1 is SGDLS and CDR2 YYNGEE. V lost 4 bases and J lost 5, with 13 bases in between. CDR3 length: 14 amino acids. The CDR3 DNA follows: TGTGCCAGCAGCTCCCCGGGACATAACAATGAGCAGTTCTTC. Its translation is CASSSPGHNNEQFF.

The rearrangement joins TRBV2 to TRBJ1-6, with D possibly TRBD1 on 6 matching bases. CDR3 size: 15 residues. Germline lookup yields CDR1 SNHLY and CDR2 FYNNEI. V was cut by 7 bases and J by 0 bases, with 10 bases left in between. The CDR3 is CASNGQPSYNSPLHF. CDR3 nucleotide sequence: TGTGCCAGCAACGGACAGCCCTCCTATAATTCACCCCTCCACTTT.

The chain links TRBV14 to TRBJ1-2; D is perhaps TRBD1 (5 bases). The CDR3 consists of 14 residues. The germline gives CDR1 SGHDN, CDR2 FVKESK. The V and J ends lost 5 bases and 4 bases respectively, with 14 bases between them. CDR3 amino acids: CASSKKGGVYGYTF. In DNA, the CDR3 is TGTGCCAGCAGCAAAAAGGGAGGGGTCTATGGCTACACCTTC.

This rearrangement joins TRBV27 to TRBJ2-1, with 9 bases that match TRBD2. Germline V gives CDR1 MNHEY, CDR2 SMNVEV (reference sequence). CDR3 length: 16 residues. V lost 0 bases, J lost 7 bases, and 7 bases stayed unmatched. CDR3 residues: CASSLSGLAGTNEQFF. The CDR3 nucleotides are TGTGCCAGCAGTTTATCGGGGCTAGCGGGAACGAATGAGCAGTTCTTC.

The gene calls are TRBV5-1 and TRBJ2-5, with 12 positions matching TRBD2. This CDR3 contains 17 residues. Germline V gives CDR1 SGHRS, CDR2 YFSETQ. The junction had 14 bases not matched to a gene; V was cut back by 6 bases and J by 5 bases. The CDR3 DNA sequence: TGCGCCAGCACAACAAGACTAGCGGGAGAAGGTCACGAGACCCAGTACTTC. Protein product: CASTTRLAGEGHETQYF.

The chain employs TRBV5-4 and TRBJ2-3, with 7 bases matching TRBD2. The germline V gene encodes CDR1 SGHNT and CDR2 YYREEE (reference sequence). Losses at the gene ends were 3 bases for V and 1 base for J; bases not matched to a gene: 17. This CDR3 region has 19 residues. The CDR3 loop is CASSSPGWAGEDGTDTQYF. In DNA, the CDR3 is TGTGCCAGCAGCTCCCCTGGGTGGGCGGGAGAGGACGGCACAGATACGCAGTATTTT.

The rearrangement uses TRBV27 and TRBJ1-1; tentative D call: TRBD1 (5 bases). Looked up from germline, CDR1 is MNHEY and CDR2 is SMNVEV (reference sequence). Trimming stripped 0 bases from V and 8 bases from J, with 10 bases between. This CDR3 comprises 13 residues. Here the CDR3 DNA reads TGTGCCAGCAGTTTATCGAGAAGGGGCGAAGCTTTCTTT. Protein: CASSLSRRGEAFF.

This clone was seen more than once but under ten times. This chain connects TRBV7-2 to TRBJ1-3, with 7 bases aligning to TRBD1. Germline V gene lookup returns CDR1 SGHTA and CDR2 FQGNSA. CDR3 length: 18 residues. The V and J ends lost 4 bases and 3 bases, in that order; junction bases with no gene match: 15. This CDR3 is CASSSSLIQGRLGNTIYF. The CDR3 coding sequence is TGTGCCAGCAGCTCAAGCCTCATACAGGGGAGGCTTGGAAACACCATATATTTT.

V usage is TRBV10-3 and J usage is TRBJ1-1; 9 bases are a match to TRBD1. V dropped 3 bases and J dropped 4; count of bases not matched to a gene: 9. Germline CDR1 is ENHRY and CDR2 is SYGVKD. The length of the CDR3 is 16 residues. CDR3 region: CAISEQGARAGTEAFF. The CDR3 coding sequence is TGTGCCATCAGTGAACAGGGGGCCCGGGCTGGCACTGAAGCTTTCTTT.